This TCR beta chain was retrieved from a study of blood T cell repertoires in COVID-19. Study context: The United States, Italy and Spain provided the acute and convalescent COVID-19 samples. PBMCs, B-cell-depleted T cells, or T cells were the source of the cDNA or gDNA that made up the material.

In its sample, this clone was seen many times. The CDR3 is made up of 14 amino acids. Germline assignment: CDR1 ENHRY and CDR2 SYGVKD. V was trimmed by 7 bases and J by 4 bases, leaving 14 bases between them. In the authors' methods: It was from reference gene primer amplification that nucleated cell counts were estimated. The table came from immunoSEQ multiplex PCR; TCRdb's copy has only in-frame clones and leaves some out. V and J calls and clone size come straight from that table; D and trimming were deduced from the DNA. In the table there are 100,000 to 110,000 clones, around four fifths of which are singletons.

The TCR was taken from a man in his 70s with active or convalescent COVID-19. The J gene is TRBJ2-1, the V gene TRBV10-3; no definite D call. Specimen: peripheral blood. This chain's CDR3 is CAIIFSELYNEQFF. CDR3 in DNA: TGTGCCATCATTTTTTCCGAGTTGTACAATGAGCAGTTCTTC.